Listed below are T cell receptor beta chains from one sample, sequenced in a study of blood T cell repertoires in COVID-19. Sequencing was performed with immunoSEQ multiplex PCR; in TCRdb, only in-frame clones are kept and a portion is missing. The sample yields tens of thousands of clones, 75% to 95% seen once. Sequenced input: peripheral blood. The receptors were sampled from a man aged 45-65 years with active COVID-19. Each CDR3 is given with its conserved first and last residue. The order of the fields is V gene, J gene, D gene, CDR3 DNA, CDR3 protein. D genes are given only for firm matches.

TRBV6-6	TRBJ2-1	TRBD2	TGTGCCAGCAGTTACTCGAGGACTAGCGAAAAGCAGTTCTTC	CASSYSRTSEKQFF
TRBV25-1	TRBJ2-7	-	TGTGCCAGCAGTGAATTCCAGGGGGGCGAGCAGTACTTC	CASSEFQGGEQYF
TRBV30	TRBJ2-1	-	TGTGCCTGGAGGGGGGGACGGACCAATGAGCAGTTCTTC	CAWRGGRTNEQFF
TRBV7-8	TRBJ2-5	TRBD2	TGTGCCAGCAGCTTAGATTCCCGGGCTAGCGGGCAAGAGACCCAGTACTTC	CASSLDSRASGQETQYF
TRBV2	TRBJ2-7	-	TGTGCCAGCAGCGGTGACTACGAGCAGTACTTC	CASSGDYEQYF
TRBV28	TRBJ2-7	-	TGTGCCAGCGGACTTTTTTACGAGCAGTACTTC	CASGLFYEQYF
TRBV28	TRBJ1-2	-	TGTGCCAGCAGTTTACCGGGGGTTTGGGGCTACACCTTC	CASSLPGVWGYTF
TRBV4-3	TRBJ2-3	-	TGCGCCAGCAGCCAGTCTAGGCCGAATACGCAGTATTTT	CASSQSRPNTQYF
TRBV10-3	TRBJ2-2	-	TGTGCCATCAGAGGGTCGGGAGAGGGCACCGGGGAGCTGTTTTTT	CAIRGSGEGTGELFF
TRBV18	TRBJ1-2	TRBD1	TGTGCCAGCTCATCCGCAACCCCACAGGGGGCGTACTATGGCTACACCTTC	CASSSATPQGAYYGYTF
TRBV28	TRBJ1-2	-	TGTGCCAGCAGTTTGGCCAGGTATGGCTACACCTTC	CASSLARYGYTF
TRBV30	TRBJ2-5	-	TGTGCCTGGGACACAGGGCCCCAAGAGACCCAGTACTTC	CAWDTGPQETQYF
TRBV7-9	TRBJ2-3	-	TGTGCCAGCAGCTCCGACATAAGTCCCGATACGCAGTATTTT	CASSSDISPDTQYF
TRBV12-2	TRBJ2-6	-	TGTGCAAGGACCCGGGGTAGGGTCTGGCAGGGGGCCAACGTCCTGACTTTC	CARTRGRVWQGANVLTF
TRBV21-1	TRBJ2-3	-	TGTGCCAGCAGAGTTAGCGGGAGGGGAGATACGCAGTATTTT	CASRVSGRGDTQYF
TRBV11-2	TRBJ2-1	-	TGTGCCAGCAGCTCCTCGCCTACAGTCTTCTGGGGGGATGAGCAGTTCTTC	CASSSSPTVFWGDEQFF